Each of the 17 T cell receptor beta chains below was sequenced from the same sample in a study of T-cell memory formation after mild COVID-19 (dated by TCRdb to about 2021). The library was built by means of 5' RACE. Sequencing instrument: Illumina NovaSeq 6000. In-frame beta chains were kept once TCRdb had trimmed the public reads at Q25 with fastp and called clones with MiXCR. A single entry per CDR3 protein holds the most common genes and DNA from its merged rows. The sample table lists 170,000 or so distinct CDR3 sequences, roughly 23% of them with a count of one. Around 23% of the sample rests with the top ten. The material sequenced was PBMCs or a T cell subset sorted from them (not recorded which). The receptors shown here come from an adult woman who had mild COVID-19 (a few samples of this study predate the infection). The sample titles of this study are shuffled in the database, so cell type and time point are left out; the donor was told from shared clones.

This clonotype was counted a few times. The chain combines TRBV6-6 with TRBJ2-5, with D uncertain. The CDR3 is made up of 13 amino acids. Per germline, CDR1 MNHNY and CDR2 SVGAGI (reference sequence). Trimming pared 6 bases from V and 2 bases from J, leaving 10 bases between. The CDR3 nucleotides are TGTGCCAGCAGCCCCGACGGTCAAGAGACCCAGTACTTC. Translated, it gives CASSPDGQETQYF.

In this sample, this clonotype turned up a few times. The chain is built from TRBV5-6 and TRBJ2-1, with unresolved D. The germline gives CDR1 SGHDT, CDR2 YYEEEE. V was clipped by 0 bases and J by 8 bases, with 6 bases between them. The CDR3 totals 12 residues. The CDR3 DNA follows: TGTGCCAGCAGCTTGGCCGTGGATGAGCAGTTCTTC. Protein product: CASSLAVDEQFF.

The chain employs TRBV12-3 or TRBV12-4 and TRBJ1-5; D gene unclear. This CDR3 region has 13 residues. Trimming removed 1 base at V and 5 bases at J, with 6 bases between. The CDR3 DNA sequence: TGTGCCAGCAGTTTAGGGGGTCATCAGCCCCAGCATTTT. Its translation: CASSLGGHQPQHF.

The V gene is TRBV4-1, the J gene TRBJ2-7, with TRBD2 matching over 11 bases. Trimming cost V 4 bases and J 2 bases; bases outside gene matches: 4. The V gene's germline CDR1 is MGHRA and CDR2 YSYEKL. The CDR3 has 15 amino acids. The CDR3 spells CASSPTSGDTYEQYF. CDR3 DNA: TGCGCCAGCAGCCCGACTAGCGGGGATACCTACGAGCAGTACTTC.

This rearrangement joins TRBV4-3 to TRBJ1-3; D remains unclear. CDR3 length equals 15 residues. V dropped 6 bases and J dropped 2 bases, with 14 bases sitting between them. Germline CDR1 is LGHNA and CDR2 is YSLEER. For the CDR3, the DNA is TGCGCCAGCAGTCGGGATCGCGCCGCTGGAAACACCATATATTTT. Translation gives CASSRDRAAGNTIYF.

The rearrangement links TRBV5-1 to TRBJ1-1; 11 bases agree with TRBD1. Germline CDR1 reads SGHRS; CDR2 reads YFSETQ. This CDR3 spans 15 amino acids. V dropped 0 bases and J dropped 5; count of bases not matched to a gene: 3. The DNA for the CDR3 is TGCGCCAGCAGCTTGGTTGGGGACAGGGGGACTGAAGCTTTCTTT. It encodes CASSLVGDRGTEAFF.

The chain is built from TRBV20-1 and TRBJ2-7, with D perhaps matching TRBD1 or TRBD2 (5 bases each). The CDR3 runs to 16 residues. The germline V gene has CDR1 DFQATT and CDR2 SNEGSKA (reference sequence). V lost 6 bases to trimming and J lost 7 bases, with 28 bases between them. The CDR3 DNA reads as TGCAGTGCCTTTTCACCGGGACCGATTGCCGCTGGTGAGCAGTACTTC. Translating it yields CSAFSPGPIAAGEQYF.

This clonotype was seen a handful of times. V gene TRBV12-3 or TRBV12-4 combines with J gene TRBJ2-1; D is undetermined. This CDR3 spans 11 amino acids. V lost 1 base to trimming and J lost 8 bases, with 3 bases between them. The CDR3 loop is CASSLVDEQFF. The DNA for the CDR3 is TGTGCCAGCAGTTTAGTCGATGAGCAGTTCTTC.

This clonotype was counted a few times. The chain links TRBV7-2 to TRBJ2-3, with 12 nucleotides matching TRBD2. Germline loops: CDR1 SGHTA, CDR2 FQGNSA. The CDR3 contains 17 residues. V gave up 4 bases and J gave up 4 bases; unmatched junction bases: 9. The CDR3 reads CASSWILAGGPADTQYF. The CDR3 DNA reads TGTGCCAGCAGCTGGATCCTAGCGGGAGGGCCGGCAGATACGCAGTATTTT.

The chain carries TRBV7-9 and TRBJ2-7; no firm D call. The CDR3 is 14 residues long. V was cut by 1 base and J by 4 bases, with 11 bases left in between. Germline-derived CDR1 and CDR2 are SEHNR and FQNEAQ (reference sequence). DNA of the CDR3: TGTGCCAGCAGCTTAGTTGACACCCGGTACGAGCAGTACTTC. Amino acids: CASSLVDTRYEQYF.

About this clonotype: Relative to the germline gene, one junction end is altered; a read error may explain this. The rearrangement joins TRBV6-5 to TRBJ2-1; D unresolved. The germline gives CDR1 MNHEY, CDR2 SVGAGI. The CDR3 sequence is 12 residues long. The CDR3 region is CASSHSVEEQFF. The CDR3 DNA reads TGTGCCAGCAGTCACTCAGTTGAGGAGCAGTTCTTC.

This clonotype was seen only a few times. V gene TRBV6-4 combines with J gene TRBJ2-7; 10 nucleotides match TRBD1. V trimming: 6 bases; J trimming: 2 bases; junction bases outside the gene matches: 7. The germline V gene encodes CDR1 MRHNA and CDR2 SNTAGT. The CDR3 is 15 amino acids. The CDR3 is CASRTGGQGPYEQYF. The CDR3 DNA reads as TGTGCCAGCAGGACCGGGGGACAGGGGCCCTACGAGCAGTACTTC.

The chain has TRBV7-8 and TRBJ1-2; D gene unclear. V was pared by 7 bases and J by 3 bases, with 15 bases between. The CDR3 is 14 amino acids. CDR1 is SGHVS and CDR2 is FQNEAQ in the germline V gene. The CDR3 protein is CASTPPETDYGYTF. CDR3 nucleotides: TGTGCCAGCACCCCCCCTGAGACCGACTATGGCTACACCTTC.

The table lists this clonotype with a few counts. The chain employs TRBV7-6 and TRBJ2-3; 7 nucleotides line up with TRBD1. Germline V gene sequence: CDR1 SGHVS, CDR2 FNYEAQ. Germline trimming cut 1 base from V and 0 bases from J; bases unmatched to any gene: 1. The CDR3 runs to 15 residues. In DNA, the CDR3 is TGTGCCAGCAGCTTAGGGGGACAGAGCACAGATACGCAGTATTTT. It encodes CASSLGGQSTDTQYF.

This clonotype appeared a few times. The CDR3 DNA reads TGTGCCAGCAGCTTGATGTCGGGGGCTGAAGCTTTCTTT. Translating it yields CASSLMSGAEAFF. The chain joins TRBV7-6 to TRBJ1-1, with D possibly TRBD1 on 5 matching bases. The germline V gene has CDR1 SGHVS and CDR2 FNYEAQ. The CDR3 is 13 amino acids. V was pared by 3 bases and J by 6 bases, with 11 bases between.

The chain links TRBV11-2 to TRBJ2-7; 8 positions agree with TRBD2. This CDR3 spans 18 amino acids. With 3 bases clipped from V and 0 bases from J, the junction kept 13 bases outside the gene matches. Per germline, CDR1 SGHAT and CDR2 FQNNGV. In nucleotides, the CDR3 is TGTGCCAGCAGCTTTGATGCTTGGCTAGCGGGTAGCTCCTACGAGCAGTACTTC. Encoded protein: CASSFDAWLAGSSYEQYF.

At least ten counts were recorded for this clonotype. The gene calls are TRBV5-5 and TRBJ1-2, with D unclear. The CDR3 contains 13 residues. Between the trimmed V and J ends, which lost 0 bases and 5 bases, there was a span of 8 bases. Germline-derived CDR1 and CDR2 are SGHKS and YYEKEE (reference sequence). CDR3 in DNA: TGTGCCAGCAGCTTGGAATCCGGGTATGGCTACACCTTC. It translates to CASSLESGYGYTF.